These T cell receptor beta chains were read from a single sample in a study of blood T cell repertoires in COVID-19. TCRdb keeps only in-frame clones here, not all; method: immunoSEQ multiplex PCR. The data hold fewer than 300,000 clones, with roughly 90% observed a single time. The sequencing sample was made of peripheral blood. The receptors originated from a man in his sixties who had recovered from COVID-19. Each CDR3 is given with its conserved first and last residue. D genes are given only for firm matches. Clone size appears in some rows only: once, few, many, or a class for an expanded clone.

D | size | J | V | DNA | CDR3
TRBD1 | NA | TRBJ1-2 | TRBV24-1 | TGTGCCACCAGTGACCCGCTGCGGACAGGGGGACGCTACACCTTC | CATSDPLRTGGRYTF
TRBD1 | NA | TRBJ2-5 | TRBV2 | TGTGCCAGCAGTCCAGACAGGGGGCTAGAGACCCAGTACTTC | CASSPDRGLETQYF
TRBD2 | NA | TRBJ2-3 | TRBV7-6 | TGTGCCAGCAGCTTAGAACTTAGCGGGAGCACAGATACGCAGTATTTT | CASSLELSGSTDTQYF
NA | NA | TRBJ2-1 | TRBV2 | TGTGCCAGCAGTAGCGAAAACTACAATGAGCAGTTCTTC | CASSSENYNEQFF
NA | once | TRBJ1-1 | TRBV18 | TGTGCCAGCTCACCTGTCCCGACAAGCACTGAAGCTTTCTTT | CASSPVPTSTEAFF
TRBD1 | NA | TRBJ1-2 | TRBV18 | TGTGCCAGCTCACCGGCTAACAGGGGGCTCGGCTACACCTTC | CASSPANRGLGYTF
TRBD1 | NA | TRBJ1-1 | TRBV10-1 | TGCGCCAGCAGTGAGTCCGGACAGGGCGGTCGAGCTTTCTTT | CASSESGQGGRAFF
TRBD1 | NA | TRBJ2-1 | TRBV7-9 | TGTGCCAGCAGCTCCGGACAGGGGGGCTACAATGAGCAGTTCTTC | CASSSGQGGYNEQFF
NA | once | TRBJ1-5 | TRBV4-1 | TGCGCCAGCAGCCAGGCGGATTGGAATCAGCCCCAGCATTTT | CASSQADWNQPQHF
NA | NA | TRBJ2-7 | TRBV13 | TGTGCCAGCAGCTTAAACAGGAATCCTTACGAGCAGTACTTC | CASSLNRNPYEQYF
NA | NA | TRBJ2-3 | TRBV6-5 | TGTGCCAGCAGTTACTCGAAACTCCTTCCGCGAGATACGCAGTATTTT | CASSYSKLLPRDTQYF
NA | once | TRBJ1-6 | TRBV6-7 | TGTGCCAGCAGTTCGCCTCAAACAGGTGACAGAGCCTATAATTCACCCCTCCACTTT | CASSSPQTGDRAYNSPLHF
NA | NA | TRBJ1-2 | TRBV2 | TGTGCCAGCATCCAAAAGGGGGAACTCTATGGCTACACCTTC | CASIQKGELYGYTF
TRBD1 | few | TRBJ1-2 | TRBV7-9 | TGTGCCAGCAGCATGGGACAGGGGGCTGGCTATGGCTACACCTTC | CASSMGQGAGYGYTF
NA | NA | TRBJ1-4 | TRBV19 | TGTGCCAGCCAAGCGGGGACCTCTAATGAAAAACTGTTTTTT | CASQAGTSNEKLFF
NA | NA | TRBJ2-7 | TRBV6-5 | TGTGCCAGCAGTTACCGGCGGGGCTACGAGCAGTACTTC | CASSYRRGYEQYF
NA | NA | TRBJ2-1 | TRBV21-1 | TGTGCCAGCGGGGAGAACTGCTGGGAGGACTCCTACAATGAGCAGTTCTTC | CASGENCWEDSYNEQFF
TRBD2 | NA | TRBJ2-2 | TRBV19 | TGTGCCAGTCGCCGGGCGGGGGAGAACACCGGGGAGCTGTTTTTT | CASRRAGENTGELFF
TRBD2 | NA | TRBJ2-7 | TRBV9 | TGTGCCAGCAGCGTAGGCGGCGGGGGGTACTCCTACGAGCAGTACTTC | CASSVGGGGYSYEQYF
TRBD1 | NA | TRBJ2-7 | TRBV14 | TGTGCCAGCAGTCTAGAGGGACAGGGGCCCTACGAGCAGTACTTC | CASSLEGQGPYEQYF
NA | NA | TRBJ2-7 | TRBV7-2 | TGTGCCAGCAGCTTGGCCCGGGACACTCCATCATCCTACGAGCAGTACTTC | CASSLARDTPSSYEQYF
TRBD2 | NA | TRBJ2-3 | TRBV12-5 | TGTGCTAGTGGTTTGGCGACTAGCGGGGTACATACGCAGTATTTT | CASGLATSGVHTQYF
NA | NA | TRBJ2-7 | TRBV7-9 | TGTGCCAGCAGCAAAGGACAGATTCCCTACGAGCAGTACTTC | CASSKGQIPYEQYF
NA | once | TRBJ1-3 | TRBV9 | TGTGCCGGAACGACAGGCCGTAGCTCTGGAAACACCATATATTTT | CAGTTGRSSGNTIYF
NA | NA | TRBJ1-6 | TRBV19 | TGTGCCAGTAGAAGGGGGAGCAATTCACCCCTCCACTTT | CASRRGSNSPLHF
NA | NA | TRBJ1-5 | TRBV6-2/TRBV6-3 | TGTGCCAGCAGTTTGACGGGGGGAAATCAGCCCCAGCATTTT | CASSLTGGNQPQHF
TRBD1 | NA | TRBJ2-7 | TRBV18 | TGTGCCAGCTCACCTAGGACAGGGTCGGTCTCCTACGAGCAGTACTTC | CASSPRTGSVSYEQYF
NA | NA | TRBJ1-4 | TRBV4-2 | TGTGCCAGCAGCCAATTACGGGTTAATGAAAAACTGTTTTTT | CASSQLRVNEKLFF
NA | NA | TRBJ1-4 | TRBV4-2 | TGTGCCAGCAGCCATCCGGGGGAAAAACTGTTTTTT | CASSHPGEKLFF
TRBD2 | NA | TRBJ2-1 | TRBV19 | TGTGCCAGTAGTGTAATTAGCGGGGGGTCCTACAATGAGCAGTTCTTC | CASSVISGGSYNEQFF
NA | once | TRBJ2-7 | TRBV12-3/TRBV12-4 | TGTGCCAGCAGTTTACTCAGGGGCGACGAGCAGTACTTC | CASSLLRGDEQYF
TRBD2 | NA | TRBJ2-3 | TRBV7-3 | TGTGCCAGCAGCTTAACTAGCGGGGGGTACACAGATACGCAGTATTTT | CASSLTSGGYTDTQYF
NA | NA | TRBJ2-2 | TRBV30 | TGTGCCTGGAGTGTACTCATGCTGGCGGGACTCAGCACCGGGGAGCTGTTTTTT | CAWSVLMLAGLSTGELFF
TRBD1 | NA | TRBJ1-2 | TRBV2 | TGTGCCAGCAAAATCCAGGGGGCGAACGGCTACACCTTC | CASKIQGANGYTF
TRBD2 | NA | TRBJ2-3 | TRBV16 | TGTGCCAGCAGCCATGGGACTAGCGGAATCACAGATACGCAGTATTTT | CASSHGTSGITDTQYF
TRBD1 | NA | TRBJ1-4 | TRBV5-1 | TGCGCCAGCAGCTTGACAGCCGGACAGGACAAGTTTTTT | CASSLTAGQDKFF
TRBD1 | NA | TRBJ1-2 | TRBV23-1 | TGCGCCAGCACCCGAGGACAGGGGGCATTCGGCTACACCTTC | CASTRGQGAFGYTF
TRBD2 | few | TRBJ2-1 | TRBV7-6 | TGTGCCAGCAGCCTGGGACTAGCCAATGAGCAGTTCTTC | CASSLGLANEQFF
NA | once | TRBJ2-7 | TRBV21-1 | TGTGCCAGCAGCTCACCGGGACAGGGGGCGGTCGGTTGGCAGTACTTC | CASSSPGQGAVGWQYF
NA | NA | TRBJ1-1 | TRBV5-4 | TGTGCCAGCAGCCTCCCCACAGGAGGGAGGGAAGCTTTCTTT | CASSLPTGGREAFF
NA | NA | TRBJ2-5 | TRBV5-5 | TGTGCCAGCAGCGAGGGAGAGACCCAGTACTTC | CASSEGETQYF
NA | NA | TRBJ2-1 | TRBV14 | TGTGCCAGCAGCCAAGGCCACCGGGGGAGATACAATGAGCAGTTCTTC | CASSQGHRGRYNEQFF
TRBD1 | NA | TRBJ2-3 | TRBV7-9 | TGTGCCAGCAGCTGGGGACAGGGCCCAGATACGCAGTATTTT | CASSWGQGPDTQYF
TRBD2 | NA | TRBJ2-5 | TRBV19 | TGTGCCAGTAGTCCCTCTCTACTAGCGGGGGGGCAAGAGACCCAGTACTTC | CASSPSLLAGGQETQYF
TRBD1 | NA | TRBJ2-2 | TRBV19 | TGTGCCAGCACCTTTAGGACAGGGAGGACGGGGGAGCTGTTTTTT | CASTFRTGRTGELFF
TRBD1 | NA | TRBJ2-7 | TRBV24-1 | TGTGCCACCAGTGATCCCAAACGACAGGGGAAATGGGAGCAGTACTTC | CATSDPKRQGKWEQYF
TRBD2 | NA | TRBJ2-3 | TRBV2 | TGTGCCAGCGCGGGGGGGAGCACAGATACGCAGTATTTT | CASAGGSTDTQYF
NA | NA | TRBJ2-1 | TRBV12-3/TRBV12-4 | TGTGCCAGCAGTTTAGCCAGGGAAGCTGAGCAGTTCTTC | CASSLAREAEQFF
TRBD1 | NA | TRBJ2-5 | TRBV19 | TGTGCCAGTAGTCCCGGGACAGGGGGTTTTCGGGAGACCCAGTACTTC | CASSPGTGGFRETQYF
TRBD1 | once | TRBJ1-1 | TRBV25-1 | TGTGCCAGCAGTTTACACAGGGGGGTCGGAACTGAAGCTTTCTTT | CASSLHRGVGTEAFF
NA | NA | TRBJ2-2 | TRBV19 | TGTGCCAGTAGCCTAACAGGGTCCGGGGAGCTGTTTTTT | CASSLTGSGELFF
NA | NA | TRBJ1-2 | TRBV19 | TGTGCCAGTAGAACCACAGCTAACTATGGCTACACCTTC | CASRTTANYGYTF
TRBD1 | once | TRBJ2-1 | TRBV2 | TGTGCCAGCAGTGATGGGACAGGGGGGGACAATGAGCAGTTCTTC | CASSDGTGGDNEQFF
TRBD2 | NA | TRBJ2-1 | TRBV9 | TGTGCCAGCAGCCCCCGCGGGGGTAGCTCCTACAATGAGCAGTTCTTC | CASSPRGGSSYNEQFF
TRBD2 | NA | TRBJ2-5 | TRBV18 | TGTGCCAGCTCACCCCAGCGGGGGCAAGAGACCCAGTACTTC | CASSPQRGQETQYF
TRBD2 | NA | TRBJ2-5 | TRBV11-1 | TGTGCCAGCAGCCGCGGGACTAGCGGGGGGAAAGAGACCCAGTACTTC | CASSRGTSGGKETQYF
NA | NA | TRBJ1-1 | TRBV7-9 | TGTGCCAGCAGCAGGCTACCAGGGGTAGGTGACACTGAAGCTTTCTTT | CASSRLPGVGDTEAFF
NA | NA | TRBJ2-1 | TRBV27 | TGTGCCAGCGGGGTACTACAGGGAAATTTCTTC | CASGVLQGNFF
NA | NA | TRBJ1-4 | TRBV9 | TGTGCCAGCAGCCCCCGGGAGGGGGGATCGAATGAAAAACTGTTTTTT | CASSPREGGSNEKLFF